The present T cell receptor beta chain was sequenced within a study of blood T cell repertoires in COVID-19. Overall study: The cDNA or gDNA used as material had been derived from T cells, B-cell-depleted T cells, or PBMCs.

This clone was counted once. The junction had 4 bases not matched to a gene; V was cut back by 1 base and J by 4 bases. The germline gives CDR1 MGHRA, CDR2 YSYEKL. The CDR3 length is 14 residues. The data were produced by immunoSEQ multiplex PCR, yet TCRdb's version contains in-frame clones alone and is incomplete. The table includes approximately 200,000 clones, around nine tenths detected once. The material sequenced was peripheral blood. This clonotype was sampled from a man in his sixties who had recovered from COVID-19. The chain carries TRBV4-1 and TRBJ2-7, with 7 bases matching TRBD2. The CDR3 protein is CASSQASGGYEQYF. CDR3 coding DNA: TGCGCCAGCAGCCAAGCCTCCGGGGGGTACGAGCAGTACTTC.